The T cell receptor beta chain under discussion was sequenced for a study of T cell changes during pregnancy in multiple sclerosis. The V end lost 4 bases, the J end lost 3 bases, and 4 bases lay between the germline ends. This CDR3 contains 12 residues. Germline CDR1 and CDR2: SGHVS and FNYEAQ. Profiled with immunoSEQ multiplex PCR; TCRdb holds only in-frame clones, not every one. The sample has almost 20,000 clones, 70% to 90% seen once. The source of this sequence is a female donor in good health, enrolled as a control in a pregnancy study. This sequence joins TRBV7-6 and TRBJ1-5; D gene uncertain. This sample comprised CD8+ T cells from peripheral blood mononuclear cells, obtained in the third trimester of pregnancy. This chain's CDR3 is CASSSNNQPQHF. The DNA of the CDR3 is TGTGCCAGCAGCTCTAACAATCAGCCCCAGCATTTT.